This T cell receptor beta chain was recorded in a study of human T cells and chemical hapten exposure. Turning to the study itself: The study traced per-sample TCR yield variation mainly to small differences in pooled library volumes.

There are 14 residues in the CDR3. Trimming cost V 5 bases and J 6 bases; bases outside gene matches: 6. CDR1 and CDR2 from the germline V gene are MDHEN and SYDVKM. Unique molecular identifiers were attached to individual cDNA molecules within the library. Authors' methods: Ranging from about 20,000 to 750,000, TCR counts per sample had a median value of roughly 96,000. TCRdb reanalysed the RACE reads using MiXCR and keeps one entry per CDR3 protein. The V and J calls shown here were made by TCRdb, not taken from the authors' results. This table has under 45,000 distinct CDR3 sequences, less than 6% appearing once. Time point: healthy volunteer bleed at 6 weeks. Total RNA was isolated from unfractionated whole blood. Overall study results and limits: Following DPC sensitization, TCRs present above 1 in 1000 frequency showed no change.

This clonotype appeared many times. Antigen unknown. This TCR was recovered from a human donor in good health. Some clones in this sample may be carry-over from other donors' samples. This rearrangement joins TRBV28 to TRBJ2-3; TRBD1 aligns across 9 bases. Specimen: whole blood. In nucleotides, the CDR3 is TGTGCCAGCAGTAATCCCGGGACAGGGGATACGCAGTATTTT. This encodes CASSNPGTGDTQYF.